Reported below is one T cell receptor (beta chain). What it recognizes is unknown. Using immunoSEQ multiplex PCR, the repertoire was profiled, and TCRdb retains in-frame clones only, with some absent. The sample carries some 460,000 clones, 80% to 90% recorded once. The source of the sample is a study of Ad26.COV2.S vaccination and SARS-CoV-2 variants. About the study: The COV1001 Ad26.COV2.S trial arm included the donor. Ad26.COV2.S shots went into the muscle once or twice, 56 days apart. General study results and limits: Total T cell responses were possibly underestimated by TCR breadth and depth analyses.

Treatment noted: 15 to 20 received Ad26.COV2.S at low or high dose, single or two shots; roughly five received placebo; per-sample allocation not given. Sampling was performed 63 days after the first vaccine or placebo injection. In Boston, the donor was an adult between 18-55 years of age. Trimming removed 4 bases at V and 0 bases at J, with 18 bases between. The CDR3 consists of 17 residues. The germline gives CDR1 MDHEN, CDR2 SYDVKM. Material: peripheral blood, obtained in a trial of Ad26.COV2.S vaccine versus placebo. The chain couples TRBV28 to TRBJ1-2, with D tentatively TRBD1 (5 bases). This receptor was obtained from a person between 18 and 59 years old who received the Ad26.COV2.S COVID-19 vaccine or a placebo. The CDR3 loop is CASSSPEGRASNYGYTF. The CDR3 bases are TGTGCCAGCAGTTCACCCGAGGGGCGGGCGTCTAACTATGGCTACACCTTC.